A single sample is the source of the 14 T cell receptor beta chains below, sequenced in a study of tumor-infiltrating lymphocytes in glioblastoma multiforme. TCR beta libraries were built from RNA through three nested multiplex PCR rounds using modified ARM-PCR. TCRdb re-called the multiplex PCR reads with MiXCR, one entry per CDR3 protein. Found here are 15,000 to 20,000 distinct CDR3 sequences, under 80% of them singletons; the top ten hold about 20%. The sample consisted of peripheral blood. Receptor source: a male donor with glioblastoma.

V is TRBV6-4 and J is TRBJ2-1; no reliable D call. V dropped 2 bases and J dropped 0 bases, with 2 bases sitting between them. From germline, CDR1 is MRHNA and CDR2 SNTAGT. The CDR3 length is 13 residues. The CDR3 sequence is CASSDSSYNEQFF. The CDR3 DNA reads TGTGCCAGCAGTGACAGCTCCTACAATGAGCAGTTCTTC.

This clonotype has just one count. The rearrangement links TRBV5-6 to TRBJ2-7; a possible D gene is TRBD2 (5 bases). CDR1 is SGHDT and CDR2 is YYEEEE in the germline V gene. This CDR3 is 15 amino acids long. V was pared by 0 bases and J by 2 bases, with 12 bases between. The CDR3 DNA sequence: TGTGCCAGCAGCTTGGGAGTCACTAGGGCCTACGAGCAGTACTTC. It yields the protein CASSLGVTRAYEQYF. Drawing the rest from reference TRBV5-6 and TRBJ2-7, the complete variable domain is DAGVTQSPTHLIKTRGQQVTLRCSPKSGHDTVSWYQQALGQGPQFIFQYYEEEERQRGNFPDRFSGHQFPNYSSELNVNALLLGDSALYLCASSLGVTRAYEQYFGPGTRLTVT.

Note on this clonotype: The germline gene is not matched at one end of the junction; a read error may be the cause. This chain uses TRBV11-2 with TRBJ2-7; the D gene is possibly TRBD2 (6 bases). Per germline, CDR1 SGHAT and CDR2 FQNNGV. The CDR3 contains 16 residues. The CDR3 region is CVSSLVSGGAYYVQYF. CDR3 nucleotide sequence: TGCGTCAGCAGCTTAGTGAGTGGCGGGGCGTACTACGTGCAGTACTTC.

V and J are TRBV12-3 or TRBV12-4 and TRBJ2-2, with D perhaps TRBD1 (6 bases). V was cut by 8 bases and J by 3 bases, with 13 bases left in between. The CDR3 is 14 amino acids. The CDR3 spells CASVPGQYTGELFF. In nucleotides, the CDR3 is TGTGCCAGCGTTCCTGGACAGTACACCGGGGAGCTGTTTTTT.

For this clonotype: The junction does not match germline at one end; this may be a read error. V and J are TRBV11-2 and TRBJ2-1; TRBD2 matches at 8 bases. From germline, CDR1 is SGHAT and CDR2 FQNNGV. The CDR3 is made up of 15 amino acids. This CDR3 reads CVSNPGAGGFNEQLF. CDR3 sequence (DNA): TGTGTCAGCAACCCAGGGGCGGGAGGTTTCAATGAGCAGCTCTTC.

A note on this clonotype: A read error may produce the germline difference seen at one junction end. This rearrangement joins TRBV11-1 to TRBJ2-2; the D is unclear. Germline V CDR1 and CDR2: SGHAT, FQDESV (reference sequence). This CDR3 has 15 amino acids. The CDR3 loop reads CASSLERTNTGELFF. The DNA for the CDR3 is TGTGCCAGCAGCTTAGAACGCACGAACACCGGAGAGCTGTTCTTT.

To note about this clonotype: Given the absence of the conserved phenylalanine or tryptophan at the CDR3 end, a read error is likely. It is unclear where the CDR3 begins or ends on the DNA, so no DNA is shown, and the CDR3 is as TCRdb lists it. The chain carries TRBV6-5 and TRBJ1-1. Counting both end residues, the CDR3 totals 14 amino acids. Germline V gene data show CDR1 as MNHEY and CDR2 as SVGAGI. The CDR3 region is CASRDLGRNTEAVI.

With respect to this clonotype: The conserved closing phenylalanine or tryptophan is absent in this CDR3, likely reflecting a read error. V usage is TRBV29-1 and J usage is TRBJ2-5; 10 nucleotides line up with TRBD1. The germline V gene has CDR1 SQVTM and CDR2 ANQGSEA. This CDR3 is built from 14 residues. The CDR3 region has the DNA TGCGGCGTTGTAAAAGGACAGGGGGGAGAGACCCAGTACCTC. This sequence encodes CGVVKGQGGETQYL.

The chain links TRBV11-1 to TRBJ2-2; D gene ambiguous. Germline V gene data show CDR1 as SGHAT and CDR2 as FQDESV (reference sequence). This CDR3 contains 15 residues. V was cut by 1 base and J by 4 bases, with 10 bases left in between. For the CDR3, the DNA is TGTGCCAGCAGCTTAGAGAAAGGGCTCACCGGGGAGCTGTTTTTT. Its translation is CASSLEKGLTGELFF.

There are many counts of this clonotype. The chain's CDR3 is CASRLTGDQPQHF. CDR3 nucleotides: TGCGCCAGCAGACTCACCGGCGATCAGCCCCAGCATTTT. V gene TRBV10-2 combines with J gene TRBJ1-5; D ambiguous. The CDR3 runs 13 residues. Per the germline V gene, CDR1 is WSHSY and CDR2 is SAAADI. With 6 bases removed from V and 5 bases from J, the gap between germline ends came to 11 bases.

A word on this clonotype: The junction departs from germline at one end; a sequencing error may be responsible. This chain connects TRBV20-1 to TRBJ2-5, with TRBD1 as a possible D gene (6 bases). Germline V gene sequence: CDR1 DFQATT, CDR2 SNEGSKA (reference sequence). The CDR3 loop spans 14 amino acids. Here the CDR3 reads CSARSGADLETRYF. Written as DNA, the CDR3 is TGCAGTGCTAGATCAGGGGCTGATTTGGAGACCCGGTACTTC.

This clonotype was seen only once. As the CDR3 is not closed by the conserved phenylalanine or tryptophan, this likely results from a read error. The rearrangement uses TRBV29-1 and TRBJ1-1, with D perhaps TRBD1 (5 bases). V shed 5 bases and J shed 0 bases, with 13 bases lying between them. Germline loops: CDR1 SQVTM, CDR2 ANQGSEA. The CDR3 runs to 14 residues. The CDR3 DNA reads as TGCAGCGTTCTGGACGGGGCAATGAACACTGAAGCTTTCATT. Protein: CSVLDGAMNTEAFI.

CDR3 DNA sequence: TGTGCCTGCGCTCTCTACTTAGCCCGAGATAACACCGGGGAGCTGTTTTTT. Protein sequence: CACALYLARDNTGELFF. This chain joins TRBV6-5 and TRBJ2-2; the D is unclear. With 11 bases removed from V and 2 bases from J, the gap between germline ends came to 24 bases. Per germline, CDR1 MNHEY and CDR2 SVGAGI. This CDR3 spans 17 amino acids.

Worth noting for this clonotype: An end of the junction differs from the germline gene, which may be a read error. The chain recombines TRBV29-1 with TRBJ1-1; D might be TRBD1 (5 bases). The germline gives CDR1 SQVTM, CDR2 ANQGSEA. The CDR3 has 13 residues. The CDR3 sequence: CGVGHRMSTEAFF. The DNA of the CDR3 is TGCGGCGTTGGTCACAGGATGAGCACTGAAGCTTTCTTT. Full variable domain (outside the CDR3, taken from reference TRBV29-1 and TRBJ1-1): SAVISQKPSRDICQRGTSLTIQCQVDSQVTMMFWYRQQPGQSLTLIATANQGSEATYESGFVIDKFPISRPNLTFSTLTVSNMSPEDSSIYLCGVGHRMSTEAFFGQGTRLTVV.